These 27 T cell receptor beta chains share one sample of origin, sequenced in a study of T cell clonotyping in hematopoietic cell transplantation (dated by TCRdb to the early 2020s). This specimen's time point label, interpreted: recipient sample about 28 days before transplant, after cytoreduction. Library preparation was by the immunoSEQ multiplex PCR assay. TCRdb provides this immuneACCESS table in a form limited to in-frame rearrangements. Some clones are lacking; in checked studies, under half of them reflect an unresolved V gene, and why the rest are absent is not known. For this sample there are approximately 22,000 clones; roughly 90% appear just once. Around 3.4% of the sample is in the top ten clones. The sequences come from peripheral blood mononuclear cells, collected before stem cell transplant. The receptors here all came from a man between 18 and 35 years old with biphenotypic leukemia. Some clones in this sample may be carry-over from other donors' samples.

The chain links TRBV11-2 to TRBJ1-3, with unresolved D. This CDR3 has 15 amino acids. Trimming shortened V by 1 base and J by 0 bases, and 7 bases separated the two germline ends. Germline V gives CDR1 SGHAT, CDR2 FQNNGV. Here the CDR3 DNA reads TGTGCCAGCAGCTTAGGGGAGAGCTCTGGAAACACCATATATTTT. It codes for CASSLGESSGNTIYF.

This chain uses TRBV5-1 with TRBJ2-2; either TRBD1 or TRBD2 may fit D (5 bases each). From germline, CDR1 is SGHRS and CDR2 YFSETQ. The CDR3 consists of 14 residues. V lost 7 bases to trimming and J lost 1 base, with 11 bases between them. CDR3 amino acids: CASVRDENTGELFF. The CDR3 DNA reads as TGCGCCAGCGTCCGGGACGAGAACACCGGGGAGCTGTTTTTT.

The rearrangement uses TRBV2 and TRBJ1-5; D is uncertain. The length of the CDR3 is 13 residues. Germline CDR1 is SNHLY and CDR2 is FYNNEI. V gave up 6 bases and J gave up 0 bases, with 6 bases separating them. CDR3 in amino acids: CASRGSSNQPQHF. DNA of the CDR3: TGTGCCAGCAGAGGTAGTAGCAATCAGCCCCAGCATTTT. Variable domain in full (rest from reference TRBV2 and TRBJ1-5): EPEVTQTPSHQVTQMGQEVILRCVPISNHLYFYWYRQILGQKVEFLVSFYNNEISEKSEIFDDQFSVERPDGSNFTLKIRSTKLEDSAMYFCASRGSSNQPQHFGDGTRLSIL.

The chain is built from TRBV18 and TRBJ2-7; D is unresolved. There are 16 residues in the CDR3. Germline V CDR1 and CDR2: KGHSH, LQKENI. V was clipped by 0 bases and J by 2 bases, with 14 bases between them. The CDR3: CASSPPTGLGTYEQYF. CDR3 nucleotides: TGTGCCAGCTCACCACCGACGGGCCTGGGAACCTACGAGCAGTACTTC.

The rearrangement uses TRBV19 and TRBJ1-4, with D possibly TRBD1 on 5 matching bases. Trimming cost V 5 bases and J 8 bases, with 21 bases left between them. Germline CDR1 reads LNHDA; CDR2 reads SQIVND (reference sequence). This CDR3 region has 16 residues. This chain's CDR3 is CASSVWSPGMREKLFF. The CDR3 DNA is TGTGCCAGTAGTGTATGGTCCCCAGGGATGAGGGAAAAACTGTTTTTT.

The rearrangement links TRBV12-5 to TRBJ1-3, with D unresolved. Germline CDR1 and CDR2: LGHNT and FRNRAP. Trimming shortened V by 5 bases and J by 0 bases, and 14 bases separated the two germline ends. The CDR3 totals 16 residues. The CDR3 spells CASGNRVSYSGNTIYF. The CDR3, as DNA: TGTGCTAGTGGTAACCGGGTATCCTACTCTGGAAACACCATATATTTT.

The table lists this clone with a count of one. This chain links TRBV11-2 with TRBJ2-7; D unclear. Germline V gives CDR1 SGHAT, CDR2 FQNNGV. The CDR3 contains 12 residues. Trimming shortened V by 0 bases and J by 6 bases, and 6 bases separated the two germline ends. CDR3 nucleotide sequence: TGTGCCAGCAGCTTAGATGGGCGCGAGCAGTACTTC. Translating it yields CASSLDGREQYF.

This clone is a singleton in its sample. The chain employs TRBV19 and TRBJ2-7, with TRBD1 identical over 10 bases. Germline V gene data show CDR1 as LNHDA and CDR2 as SQIVND (reference sequence). This CDR3 contains 15 residues. Trimming took 4 bases from V and 4 from J; bases not matched to a gene: 7. CDR3 in DNA: TGTGCCAGTAGTAATCTTGGGACAGGGGTATACGAGCAGTACTTC. Residues: CASSNLGTGVYEQYF.

The chain combines TRBV5-1 with TRBJ1-5, with TRBD1 matching 8 bases. CDR3 length equals 14 residues. Germline V gene sequence: CDR1 SGHRS, CDR2 YFSETQ. With V trimmed by 4 bases and J by 6 bases, 6 bases remained unmatched. CDR3 nucleotide sequence: TGCGCCAGCAGCCTCGGACAGGGAACTCAGCCCCAGCATTTT. Amino acid sequence: CASSLGQGTQPQHF.

The chain carries TRBV7-2 and TRBJ2-7, with 12 positions matching TRBD2. Trimming removed 3 bases from V and 2 bases from J; junction bases left unmatched: 11. CDR3 length equals 18 residues. Germline lookup yields CDR1 SGHTA and CDR2 FQGNSA. For the CDR3, the DNA is TGTGCCAGCAGCTTGCAAGTCGGGTGGACTAGCGGGGCCTACGAGCAGTACTTC. Its translation is CASSLQVGWTSGAYEQYF. Complete variable domain (other parts from reference TRBV7-2 and TRBJ2-7): GAGVSQSPSNKVTEKGKDVELRCDPISGHTALYWYRQSLGQGLEFLIYFQGNSAPDKSGLPSDRFSAERTGGSVSTLTIQRTQQEDSAVYLCASSLQVGWTSGAYEQYFGPGTRLTVT.

The J gene is TRBJ2-7, the V gene TRBV29-1; 8 positions match TRBD1. Looked up from germline, CDR1 is SQVTM and CDR2 is ANQGSEA. The CDR3 has 14 amino acids. The ends lost 5 bases at V and 5 bases at J; junction bases unmatched: 11. CDR3 sequence reads: CSVLLDREVHEQYF. The CDR3 DNA reads TGCAGCGTTCTGCTGGACAGGGAGGTACACGAGCAGTACTTC.

This clone came up once. This sequence joins TRBV9 and TRBJ2-3; possible D gene TRBD2, 6 bases. Per the germline V gene, CDR1 is SGDLS and CDR2 is YYNGEE. Trimming left V 2 bases short and J 1 base short, with 11 bases between. This CDR3 has 15 amino acids. CDR3 sequence reads: CASSVGWEGTDTQYF. The CDR3 DNA follows: TGTGCCAGCAGCGTCGGATGGGAGGGCACAGATACGCAGTATTTT.

This rearrangement joins TRBV11-3 to TRBJ2-7; 9 positions agree with TRBD2. Trimming at V came to 0 bases and at J to 2 bases, leaving 8 bases not matched to a gene. The CDR3 loop spans 17 amino acids. Germline values: CDR1 SGHNT, CDR2 YENEEA. CDR3 in DNA: TGTGCCAGCAGCTTAGATGGGGCTAGCGGGGACACCTACGAGCAGTACTTC. It specifies CASSLDGASGDTYEQYF.

The J gene is TRBJ1-1, the V gene TRBV4-1, with D tentatively TRBD1 (6 bases). V gave up 5 bases and J gave up 0 bases, with 13 bases separating them. Germline V gene data show CDR1 as MGHRA and CDR2 as YSYEKL. The CDR3 runs to 15 residues. The CDR3, as DNA: TGCGCCAGCAGCTATACCGGGGGCCTGAACACTGAAGCTTTCTTT. Encoded protein: CASSYTGGLNTEAFF.

V and J are TRBV4-1 and TRBJ2-7; 10 bases line up with TRBD2. The germline V gene has CDR1 MGHRA and CDR2 YSYEKL. The J segment lost 0 bases and the V segment lost 0 bases, leaving 5 bases of the junction unmatched. This CDR3 is 17 amino acids long. The CDR3 is CASSQDGASGSSYEQYF. CDR3 sequence (DNA): TGCGCCAGCAGCCAAGATGGGGCTAGCGGGAGCTCCTACGAGCAGTACTTC.

The chain employs TRBV29-1 and TRBJ2-6; 7 positions agree with TRBD1. V was clipped by 4 bases and J by 0 bases; unmatched bases: 6. Germline V CDR1 and CDR2: SQVTM, ANQGSEA. This CDR3 is built from 16 residues. CDR3 in DNA: TGCAGCGTTGGAGGGACAGTGAGCTCTGGGGCCAACGTCCTGACTTTC. It encodes CSVGGTVSSGANVLTF.

CDR3 in DNA: TGCGCCAGCAGCTTGAACGGGGCGGGACAAGAGACCCAGTACTTC. As protein: CASSLNGAGQETQYF. This chain connects TRBV5-1 to TRBJ2-5; a possible D gene is TRBD2 (6 bases). V lost 1 base to trimming and J lost 2 bases, with 12 bases between them. Germline V lookup: CDR1 SGHRS, CDR2 YFSETQ. There are 15 residues in the CDR3. The entire variable domain, with the rest obtained from reference TRBV5-1 and TRBJ2-5, is as follows: KAGVTQTPRYLIKTRGQQVTLSCSPISGHRSVSWYQQTPGQGLQFLFEYFSETQRNKGNFPGRFSGRQFSNSRSEMNVSTLELGDSALYLCASSLNGAGQETQYFGPGTRLLVL.

This chain connects TRBV6-6 to TRBJ2-5, with TRBD1 matching 8 bases. CDR3 length equals 15 residues. V shed 2 bases and J 4 bases; nucleotides not matched to a gene: 6. Looked up from germline, CDR1 is MNHNY and CDR2 is SVGAGI (reference sequence). CDR3 DNA: TGTGCCAGCAGTTACCGGCCACAGGGGGGAGAGACCCAGTACTTC. It specifies CASSYRPQGGETQYF.

This chain joins TRBV7-2 and TRBJ1-5; D gene uncertain. Trimming shortened V by 2 bases and J by 7 bases, and 18 bases separated the two germline ends. Germline V CDR1 and CDR2: SGHTA, FQGNSA. This CDR3 spans 16 amino acids. DNA for the CDR3: TGTGCCAGCAGCTTACGTTCGTCAGGTTTCGGGCAGCCCCAGCATTTT. Protein product: CASSLRSSGFGQPQHF.

This chain connects TRBV5-1 to TRBJ1-2; D is undetermined. The germline V and J ends were trimmed by 7 bases and 4 bases, with 8 bases remaining between them. CDR1 is SGHRS and CDR2 is YFSETQ in the germline V gene. The CDR3 runs 11 residues. CDR3: CASSLGYGYTF. CDR3 DNA: TGCGCCAGCTCCTTGGGCTATGGCTACACCTTC.

V usage is TRBV19 and J usage is TRBJ1-5, with TRBD1 matching 8 bases. The CDR3 sequence is 15 residues long. Unmatched junction bases numbered 3, after V lost 5 bases and J lost 0 bases. Germline V lookup: CDR1 LNHDA, CDR2 SQIVND (reference sequence). CDR3 nucleotides: TGTGCCAGTAGTGAGGACAGGGATAGCAATCAGCCCCAGCATTTT. This encodes CASSEDRDSNQPQHF.

CDR3 sequence reads: CASSYSGPGELFF. In DNA, the CDR3 is TGTGCCAGCAGTTACTCGGGACCCGGGGAGCTGTTTTTT. The gene calls are TRBV6-5 and TRBJ2-2; D may match TRBD1 or TRBD2 (5 bases each). The V end was cut by 0 bases, the J end by 6 bases, with 5 bases between. Germline V CDR1 and CDR2: MNHEY, SVGAGI. The CDR3 covers 13 residues.

V and J are TRBV5-4 and TRBJ1-2, with a tentative D call TRBD1 (5 bases). This CDR3 is 14 amino acids long. V dropped 4 bases and J dropped 5 bases, with 15 bases sitting between them. Looked up from germline, CDR1 is SGHNT and CDR2 is YYREEE (reference sequence). CDR3 residues: CASSLSRVGYGYTF. CDR3 DNA sequence: TGTGCCAGCAGCCTGAGCAGGGTAGGGTATGGCTACACCTTC.

The V gene is TRBV19, the J gene TRBJ2-3; the match to TRBD1 covers 10 bases. The germline gives CDR1 LNHDA, CDR2 SQIVND (reference sequence). Germline trimming cut 5 bases from V and 4 bases from J; bases unmatched to any gene: 3. CDR3 length equals 14 residues. The CDR3 is CASSVTGGADTQYF. DNA for the CDR3: TGTGCCAGTAGTGTGACAGGGGGCGCAGATACGCAGTATTTT.

This clone was seen just once. The chain has TRBV9 and TRBJ2-6, with D perhaps TRBD1 (5 bases). This CDR3 contains 20 residues. The V end was cut by 0 bases, the J end by 0 bases, with 19 bases between. CDR1 is SGDLS and CDR2 is YYNGEE in the germline V gene. The CDR3 loop reads CASSVGPKGTGSSGANVLTF. CDR3 bases: TGTGCCAGCAGCGTAGGTCCGAAAGGTACAGGATCCTCTGGGGCCAACGTCCTGACTTTC.

V and J are TRBV2 and TRBJ1-4; D remains ambiguous. Trimming pared 1 base from V and 13 bases from J, leaving 10 bases between. The germline V gene has CDR1 SNHLY and CDR2 FYNNEI. The CDR3 has 12 amino acids. Here the CDR3 DNA reads TGTGCCAGCAGTGAAGTAGATATCCGACTGTTTTTT. This encodes CASSEVDIRLFF.

The chain employs TRBV7-9 and TRBJ1-2; the D gene is possibly TRBD1 (6 bases). Trimming pared 2 bases from V and 8 bases from J, leaving 18 bases between. The germline CDR1 and CDR2 sequences are SEHNR and FQNEAQ (reference sequence). The CDR3 length is 15 residues. The CDR3 sequence: CASSLRDVGGLGYTF. Here the CDR3 DNA reads TGTGCCAGCAGCTTAAGGGACGTAGGGGGATTGGGCTACACCTTC.